Listed below are T cell receptor beta chains from one sample, sequenced in a study of regulatory T cells in long-lasting Graves disease. From the multiplex PCR reads, TCRdb called clonotypes with MiXCR, one entry per CDR3 protein. This table has 510,000 or so distinct CDR3 sequences, around 12% appearing once. A further study also used this sample, focusing on T cells in Graves' hyperthyroidism and ophthalmopathy.

The input for sequencing was peripheral blood mononuclear cells (PBMCs), taken at new diagnosis, from a patient treated with antithyroid drugs. The receptor source for this set is a woman aged 25 to 39 with Graves disease. Both conserved end residues are part of each CDR3. D genes are given only for firm matches. Clone sizes are given selectively: once, few, many, or a class where the clone is expanded.

TGTGCCACCAGTCGGGGACTAGCGGGAGGTCAAGAGACCCAGTACTTC	CATSRGLAGGQETQYF	16	TRBV24-1	TRBJ2-5	many	TRBD2
TGTGCCAGCAGCCCAGGCGAAGAGGTCGCGGAGACCCAGTACTTC	CASSPGEEVAETQYF	15	TRBV3-1	TRBJ2-5	many	-
TGTGCCAGCAGTGGGGACCACTTAAACGAAAAACTGTTTTTT	CASSGDHLNEKLFF	14	TRBV28	TRBJ1-4	few	-
TGTGCCAGCAGCCGAAGCAACCAAGAGACCCAGTACTTC	CASSRSNQETQYF	13	TRBV7-9	TRBJ2-5	many	-
TGTGCCAGTCGGCAAATTAGGGGACTCCCAGCGCAGTATTTT	CASRQIRGLPAQYF	14	TRBV6-1	TRBJ2-3	few	-
TGTGCCAGCGGGACCCGGGACAGCGTGTTCGGGGCCAACGTCCTGACTTTC	CASGTRDSVFGANVLTF	17	TRBV9	TRBJ2-6	-	TRBD1
TGTGCCAGCAGCTTTTCATGGACGGGGACAGATACGCAGTATTTT	CASSFSWTGTDTQYF	15	TRBV5-6	TRBJ2-3	few	-
TGTGCCAGCTCACCGCAGGGAGAACGGAACATTCAGTACTTC	CASSPQGERNIQYF	14	TRBV18	TRBJ2-4	few	-
TGTGCCATCGGGACAGGGGTGGACGAGCAGTACTTC	CAIGTGVDEQYF	12	TRBV10-3	TRBJ2-7	-	TRBD1
TGTGCCAGCACCTATAGGAGATTCAACGAGCAGTACTTC	CASTYRRFNEQYF	13	TRBV6-1	TRBJ2-7	many	-
TGTGCCAGCAGTTCAACATTAGCGGGAGGGGACAATGAGCAGTTCTTC	CASSSTLAGGDNEQFF	16	TRBV12-3/TRBV12-4	TRBJ2-1	many	TRBD2
TGTGCCAGCTCACCACCCCGACTAGCGGGAGCCCTTCATGGCACAGATACGCAGTATTTT	CASSPPRLAGALHGTDTQYF	20	TRBV18	TRBJ2-3	many	TRBD2
TGCAGTACTAGCGGGGGCACAGATACGCAGTATTTT	CSTSGGTDTQYF	12	TRBV29-1	TRBJ2-3	few	TRBD2
TGTGCCAGCAGTTACTCCCGGCAGGGGCAGGATGGCTACACCTTC	CASSYSRQGQDGYTF	15	TRBV6-5	TRBJ1-2	-	-
TGTGCCAGCCAGCGGGGACTAGCGGGCTACAATGAGCAGTTCTTC	CASQRGLAGYNEQFF	15	TRBV2	TRBJ2-1	many	TRBD2
TGTGCCGGTCGCAGCGGAGACTATGGCTACACCTTC	CAGRSGDYGYTF	12	TRBV7-9	TRBJ1-2	few	-
TGTGCCAGCAGCCCCGGACTAGCGGGAGGACCTCAAGAGACCCAGTACTTC	CASSPGLAGGPQETQYF	17	TRBV5-8	TRBJ2-5	many	TRBD2
TGTGCCAGCAGGCCGGGACTAGTCCCAAACATTCAGTACTTC	CASRPGLVPNIQYF	14	TRBV6-1	TRBJ2-4	-	TRBD2
TGTGCCAGCAGCTCCACAGGGGGCCCACCCTACGAGCAGTACTTC	CASSSTGGPPYEQYF	15	TRBV7-9	TRBJ2-7	many	TRBD1
TGTGCCAGCAGTTTGGGGCTCACGGCAGCGCAGGTCAATGAGCAGTTCTTC	CASSLGLTAAQVNEQFF	17	TRBV12-3/TRBV12-4	TRBJ2-1	many	-
TGCAGTGCTGGGGGGAGCGGATTTAGGACAGATACGCAGTATTTT	CSAGGSGFRTDTQYF	15	TRBV20-1	TRBJ2-3	few	-
TGTGCCAGCAGTTACTCTTCACGGGCCAGCCCCTACTATGGCTACACCTTC	CASSYSSRASPYYGYTF	17	TRBV6-5	TRBJ1-2	-	-
TGCAGTGCTGGACTAGCGGGAGGAGGGGAGCAGTTCTTC	CSAGLAGGGEQFF	13	TRBV20-1	TRBJ2-1	many	TRBD2
TGTGCCAGCAAAGCGGATTATAGCAATCAGCCCCAGCATTTT	CASKADYSNQPQHF	14	TRBV28	TRBJ1-5	many	-
TGTGCCACCAGCAGACTGCTGACTAGTGCGGGCCCTGATACGCAGTATTTT	CATSRLLTSAGPDTQYF	17	TRBV15	TRBJ2-3	many	-
TGTGCCATCGGGACAGGGGAATTTGCCGGGGAGCTGTTTTTT	CAIGTGEFAGELFF	14	TRBV24-1	TRBJ2-2	few	TRBD1
TGTGCCAGTAGTAGGACTAGTTCCCGCACAGATACGCAGTATTTT	CASSRTSSRTDTQYF	15	TRBV19	TRBJ2-3	few	TRBD2
TGTGCCAGCAGTTTATCCGGGACAGGAGATCAGCCCCAGCATTTT	CASSLSGTGDQPQHF	15	TRBV28	TRBJ1-5	-	TRBD1
TGTGCCAGCAGACGGGACTCCGGGAATGGCTACACCTTC	CASRRDSGNGYTF	13	TRBV2	TRBJ1-2	many	-
TGTGCCACCAGCAGAGAGCGCCGGACAGCCTATGGCTACACCTTC	CATSRERRTAYGYTF	15	TRBV15	TRBJ1-2	few	-
TGTGCCAGCAGTTTACCGGACAGGGCCCTCCACTTT	CASSLPDRALHF	12	TRBV27	TRBJ1-6	few	TRBD1
TGTGCCAGCAGTCCTTTACGGGAAAAACTGTTTTTT	CASSPLREKLFF	12	TRBV28	TRBJ1-4	many	-
TGTGCCAGCAGTCACCCGATAGGGGGAGATCGGGAGCAGTACTTC	CASSHPIGGDREQYF	15	TRBV6-1	TRBJ2-7	-	-
TGTGCCAGCAGCCAACAGGGGGCGAGTAATGAGCAGTTCTTC	CASSQQGASNEQFF	14	TRBV14	TRBJ2-1	few	TRBD1
TGCGCCAGCAGCTTTGGACAGGCTAACGGGGAGCTGTTTTTT	CASSFGQANGELFF	14	TRBV5-1	TRBJ2-2	-	TRBD1
TGCAGTGCTAGAACAGGGAGGGGCTCAAATGAGCAGTTCTTC	CSARTGRGSNEQFF	14	TRBV20-1	TRBJ2-1	few	-
TGTGCCAGTAGTATCCTTACAGGGGCCCCCTCCTACGAGCAGTACTTC	CASSILTGAPSYEQYF	16	TRBV19	TRBJ2-7	few	TRBD1
TGCAGTGCTAGAGGGCCGAATGAAAAACTGTTTTTT	CSARGPNEKLFF	12	TRBV20-1	TRBJ1-4	few	-
TGCGCCAGCAGCCAAGATCTTCATAGCGGGGGAACCTACGAGCAGTACTTC	CASSQDLHSGGTYEQYF	17	TRBV4-3	TRBJ2-7	few	TRBD2
TGTGCCACCGGGGACAGGGCCTCCTACAATGAGCAGTTCTTC	CATGDRASYNEQFF	14	TRBV7-2	TRBJ2-1	few	TRBD1
TGTGCCAGCAGCCAAGAACAGGCTTGGTATGGCTACACCTTC	CASSQEQAWYGYTF	14	TRBV3-1	TRBJ1-2	many	-
TGTGCCAGCAGGCGGGACGGGGACACCGGGGAGCTGTTTTTT	CASRRDGDTGELFF	14	TRBV25-1	TRBJ2-2	few	-
TGCGCCAGCAGCTTCGGGGGAACCGGGGAGCTGTTTTTT	CASSFGGTGELFF	13	TRBV7-9	TRBJ2-2	many	-
TGCGCCAGCAGCTTGGCCGTCGACAGGCCCTACGAGCAGTACTTC	CASSLAVDRPYEQYF	15	TRBV5-1	TRBJ2-7	many	-
TGTGCCAGCAGTTTCCCCTGGCAGACACAGTATGGCTACACCTTC	CASSFPWQTQYGYTF	15	TRBV6-5	TRBJ1-2	-	-
TGTGCCAGCAGCTTAGCAGGCTTGTGGAGTTGGTACAATGAGCAGTTCTTC	CASSLAGLWSWYNEQFF	17	TRBV11-3	TRBJ2-1	many	-
TGTGCCAGCTCCGGGGAGACAGACTACGAGCAGTACTTC	CASSGETDYEQYF	13	TRBV2	TRBJ2-7	-	-
TGTGCCAGCAGTGGGGGAGGCAGCGGGTACCAAGAGACCCAGTACTTC	CASSGGGSGYQETQYF	16	TRBV28	TRBJ2-5	many	-
TGTGCCAGCAGATCATGGTACGAGCAGTACTTC	CASRSWYEQYF	11	TRBV6-2/TRBV6-3	TRBJ2-7	many	-
TGTGCCAGCAGTCCGGTAGGGACAGGGTTTGGCTACACCTTC	CASSPVGTGFGYTF	14	TRBV3-1	TRBJ1-2	few	TRBD1
TGTGCCACCTCATCCGGGAACTCATTCGGCTACACCTTC	CATSSGNSFGYTF	13	TRBV15	TRBJ1-2	many	-
TGTGCCAGCAGCCAGCGGGCAGGGCGGCCCGGGGAGCTGTTTTTT	CASSQRAGRPGELFF	15	TRBV11-2	TRBJ2-2	many	-
TGTGCCAGCAGTTTGGTCCAGGGGGCTGATGGCTACACCTTC	CASSLVQGADGYTF	14	TRBV27	TRBJ1-2	-	TRBD1
TGTGCCAGCAGCTTAGGGACTAGTACCAATGAGCAGTTCTTC	CASSLGTSTNEQFF	14	TRBV11-2	TRBJ2-1	many	TRBD2
TGTGCCACCAGTGACCGGGACTCGGACACCGGGGAGCTGTTTTTT	CATSDRDSDTGELFF	15	TRBV24-1	TRBJ2-2	-	-
TGTGCCAGCAGAAGGGACAGTCAGATTGAGCAGTTCTTC	CASRRDSQIEQFF	13	TRBV6-1	TRBJ2-1	many	TRBD1
TGCAGCGTTAGCGGGCTACTGGGGGGGCGAAATGAGCAGTTCTTC	CSVSGLLGGRNEQFF	15	TRBV29-1	TRBJ2-1	-	-
TGCAGTGCTAGGTCCCCTATACCCTCCTACGAGCAGTACTTC	CSARSPIPSYEQYF	14	TRBV20-1	TRBJ2-7	many	-